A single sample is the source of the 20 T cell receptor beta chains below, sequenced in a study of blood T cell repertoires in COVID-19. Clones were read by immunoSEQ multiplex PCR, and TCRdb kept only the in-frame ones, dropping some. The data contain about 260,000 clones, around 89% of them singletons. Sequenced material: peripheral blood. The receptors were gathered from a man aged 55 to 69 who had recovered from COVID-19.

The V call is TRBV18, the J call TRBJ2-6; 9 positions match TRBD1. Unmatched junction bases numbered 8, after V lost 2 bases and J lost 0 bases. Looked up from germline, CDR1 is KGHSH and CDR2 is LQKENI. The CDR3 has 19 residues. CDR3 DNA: TGTGCCAGCTCACCAGCGGTCGGACAGGGGCCCTCTGGGGCCAACGTCCTGACTTTC. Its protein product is CASSPAVGQGPSGANVLTF.

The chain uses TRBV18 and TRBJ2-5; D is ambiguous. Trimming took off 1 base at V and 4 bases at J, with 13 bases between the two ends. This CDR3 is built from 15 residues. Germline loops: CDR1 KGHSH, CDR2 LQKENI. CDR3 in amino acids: CASSPLVGSRETQYF. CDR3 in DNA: TGTGCCAGCTCACCACTTGTAGGTAGCAGAGAGACCCAGTACTTC.

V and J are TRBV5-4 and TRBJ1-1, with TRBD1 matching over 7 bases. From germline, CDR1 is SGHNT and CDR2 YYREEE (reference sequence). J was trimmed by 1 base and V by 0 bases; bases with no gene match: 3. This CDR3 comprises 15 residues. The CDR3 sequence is CASSLARGRNTEAFF. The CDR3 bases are TGTGCCAGCAGCTTGGCAAGGGGGCGGAACACTGAAGCTTTCTTT.

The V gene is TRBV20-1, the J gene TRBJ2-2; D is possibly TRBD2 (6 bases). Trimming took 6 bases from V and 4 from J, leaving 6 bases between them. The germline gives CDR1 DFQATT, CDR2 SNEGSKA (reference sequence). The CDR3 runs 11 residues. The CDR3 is CSARGTGELFF. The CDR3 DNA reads TGCAGTGCGCGGGGCACCGGGGAGCTGTTTTTT.

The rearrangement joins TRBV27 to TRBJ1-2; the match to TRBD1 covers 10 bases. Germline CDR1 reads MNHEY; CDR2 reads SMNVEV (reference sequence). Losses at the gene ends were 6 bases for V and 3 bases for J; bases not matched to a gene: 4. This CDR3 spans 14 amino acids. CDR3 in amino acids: CASSSTGGYYGYTF. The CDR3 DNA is TGTGCCAGCAGCTCGACAGGGGGCTACTATGGCTACACCTTC.

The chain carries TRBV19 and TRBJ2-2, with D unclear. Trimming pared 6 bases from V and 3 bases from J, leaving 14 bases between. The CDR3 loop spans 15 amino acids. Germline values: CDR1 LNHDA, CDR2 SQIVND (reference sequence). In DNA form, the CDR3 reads TGTGCCAGTAGCCCCCCGGTTCCTTACACCGGGGAGCTGTTTTTT. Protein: CASSPPVPYTGELFF.

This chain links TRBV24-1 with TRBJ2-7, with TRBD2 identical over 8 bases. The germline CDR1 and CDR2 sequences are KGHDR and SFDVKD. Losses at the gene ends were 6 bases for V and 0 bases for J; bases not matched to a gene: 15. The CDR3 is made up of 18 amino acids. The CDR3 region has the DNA TGTGCCACCAGTCCGGCGATTAACGGGGGGGGGAGCTCCTACGAGCAGTACTTC. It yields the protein CATSPAINGGGSSYEQYF.

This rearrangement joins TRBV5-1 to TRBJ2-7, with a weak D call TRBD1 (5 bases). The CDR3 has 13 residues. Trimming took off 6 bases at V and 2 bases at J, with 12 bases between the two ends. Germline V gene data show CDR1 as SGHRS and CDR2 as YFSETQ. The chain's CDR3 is CASNGALAYEQYF. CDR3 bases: TGCGCCAGCAATGGGGCCCTTGCCTACGAGCAGTACTTC.

The CDR3 nucleotides read TGTGCCAGCAGCGGTGTCGGGACAGGGAATGAAAAACTGTTTTTT. Translation: CASSGVGTGNEKLFF. The rearrangement joins TRBV9 to TRBJ1-4, with 9 positions matching TRBD1. This CDR3 is 15 amino acids long. After removal of 3 bases from V and 5 bases from J, the junction contained 5 bases not matched to a gene. The germline CDR1 and CDR2 sequences are SGDLS and YYNGEE. Based on the CDR3 plus reference TRBV9 and TRBJ1-4, the full variable domain is DSGVTQTPKHLITATGQRVTLRCSPRSGDLSVYWYQQSLDQGLQFLIQYYNGEERAKGNILERFSAQQFPDLHSELNLSSLELGDSALYFCASSGVGTGNEKLFFGSGTQLSVL.

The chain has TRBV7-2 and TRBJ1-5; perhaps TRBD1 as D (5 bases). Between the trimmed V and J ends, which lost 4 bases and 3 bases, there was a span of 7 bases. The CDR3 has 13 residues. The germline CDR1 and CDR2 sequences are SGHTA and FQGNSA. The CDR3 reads CASSSGDNQPQHF. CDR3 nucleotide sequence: TGTGCCAGCAGCTCGGGGGACAATCAGCCCCAGCATTTT.

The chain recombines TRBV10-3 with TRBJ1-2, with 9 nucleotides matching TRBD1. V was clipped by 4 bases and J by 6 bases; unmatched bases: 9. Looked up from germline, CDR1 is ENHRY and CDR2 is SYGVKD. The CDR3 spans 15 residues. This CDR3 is CAISVQQGAVNGYTF. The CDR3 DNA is TGTGCCATCAGTGTGCAACAGGGGGCCGTAAATGGCTACACCTTC.

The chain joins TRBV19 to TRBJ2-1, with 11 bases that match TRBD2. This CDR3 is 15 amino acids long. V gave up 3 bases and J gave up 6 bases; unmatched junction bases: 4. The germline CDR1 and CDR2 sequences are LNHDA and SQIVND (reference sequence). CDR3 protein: CASSISSGGSNEQFF. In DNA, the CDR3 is TGTGCCAGTAGTATTTCTAGCGGGGGGTCCAATGAGCAGTTCTTC. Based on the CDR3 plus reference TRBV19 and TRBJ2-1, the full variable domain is DGGITQSPKYLFRKEGQNVTLSCEQNLNHDAMYWYRQDPGQGLRLIYYSQIVNDFQKGDIAEGYSVSREKKESFPLTVTSAQKNPTAFYLCASSISSGGSNEQFFGPGTRLTVL.

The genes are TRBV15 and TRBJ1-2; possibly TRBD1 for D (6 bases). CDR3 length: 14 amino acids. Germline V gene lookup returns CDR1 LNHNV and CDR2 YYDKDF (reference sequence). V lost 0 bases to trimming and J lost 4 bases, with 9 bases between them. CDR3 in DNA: TGTGCCACCAGCAGAGATTTAGGGGGCTATGGCTACACCTTC. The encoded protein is CATSRDLGGYGYTF.

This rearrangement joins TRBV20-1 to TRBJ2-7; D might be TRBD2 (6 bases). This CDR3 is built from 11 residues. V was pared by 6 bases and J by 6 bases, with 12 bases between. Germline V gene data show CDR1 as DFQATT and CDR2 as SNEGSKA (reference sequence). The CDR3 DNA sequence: TGCAGTGCCTACCGGGAGCCCGAGCAGTACTTC. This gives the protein CSAYREPEQYF.

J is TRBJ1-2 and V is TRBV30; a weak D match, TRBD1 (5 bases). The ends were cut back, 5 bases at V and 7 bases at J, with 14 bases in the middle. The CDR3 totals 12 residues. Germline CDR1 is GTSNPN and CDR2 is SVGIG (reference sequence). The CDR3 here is CAWGGLRGGYTF. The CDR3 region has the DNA TGTGCCTGGGGGGGTTTACGAGGTGGCTACACCTTC.

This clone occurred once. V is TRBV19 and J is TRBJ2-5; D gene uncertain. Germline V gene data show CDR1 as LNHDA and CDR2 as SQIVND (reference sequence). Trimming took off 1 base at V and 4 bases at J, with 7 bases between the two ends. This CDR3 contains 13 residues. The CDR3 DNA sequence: TGTGCCAGTAGTATAGCATTAGTAGAGACCCAGTACTTC. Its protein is CASSIALVETQYF.

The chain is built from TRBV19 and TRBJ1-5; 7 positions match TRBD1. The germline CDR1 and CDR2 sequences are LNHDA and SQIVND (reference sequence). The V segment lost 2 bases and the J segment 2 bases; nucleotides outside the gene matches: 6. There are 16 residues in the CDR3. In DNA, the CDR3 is TGTGCCAGTAGTATAAATAACAGGGGTGGCAATCAGCCCCAGCATTTT. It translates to CASSINNRGGNQPQHF.

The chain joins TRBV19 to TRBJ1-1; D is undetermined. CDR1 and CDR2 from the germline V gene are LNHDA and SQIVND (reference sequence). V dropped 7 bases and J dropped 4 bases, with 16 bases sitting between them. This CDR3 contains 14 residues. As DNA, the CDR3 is TGTGCCAGTACTTGGTCGGGGAAGGGCACTGAAGCTTTCTTT. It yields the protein CASTWSGKGTEAFF.

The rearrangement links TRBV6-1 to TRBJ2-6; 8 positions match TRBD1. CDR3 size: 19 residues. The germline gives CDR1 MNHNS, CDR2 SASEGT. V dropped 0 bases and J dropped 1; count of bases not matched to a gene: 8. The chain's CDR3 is CASSEASWDRYSGANVLTF. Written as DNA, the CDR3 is TGTGCCAGCAGTGAAGCTAGCTGGGACAGGTATTCTGGGGCCAACGTCCTGACTTTC.

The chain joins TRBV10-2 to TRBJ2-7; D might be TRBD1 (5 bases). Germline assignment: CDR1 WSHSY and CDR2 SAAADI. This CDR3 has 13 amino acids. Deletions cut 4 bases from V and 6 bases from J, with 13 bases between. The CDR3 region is CASSGAGWGEQYF. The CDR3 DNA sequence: TGCGCCAGCAGTGGGGCAGGGTGGGGCGAGCAGTACTTC.